A selection of T cell receptor beta chains follows, all from one sample in a study of response to subunit inactivated influenza vaccine. TCRdb re-called the RT-PCR reads through MiXCR, storing one row per CDR3 protein. The table has roughly 500,000 distinct CDR3 sequences, approximately 16% seen once. The sequences come from CD4+ T cells sorted from PBMCs, collected approximately 25 months after vaccination. The receptors come from a man aged 45 to 75 who received an inactivated influenza vaccine. Each CDR3 is given with its conserved first and last residue. A D gene is named only where the DNA matches it firmly. Clone size is shown for a subset of rows, as once, few, many or a class of expanded clone.

V gene: TRBV15
J gene: TRBJ2-7
D gene: TRBD2
clone size: .
CDR3 DNA: TGTGCCACCAGCAGAGTATTATCCGGGACTAGCGGGGGAGTCGAGCAGTACTTC
CDR3 protein: CATSRVLSGTSGGVEQYF

V gene: TRBV4-2
J gene: TRBJ2-3
D gene: .
clone size: .
CDR3 DNA: TGTGCCAGCAGCCAATGGACGGCTGCAGATACGCAGTATTTT
CDR3 protein: CASSQWTAADTQYF

V gene: TRBV7-9
J gene: TRBJ2-1
D gene: TRBD1
clone size: .
CDR3 DNA: TGTGCCACGAATCCCGGGACAGGGGAGAATGAGCAGTTCTTC
CDR3 protein: CATNPGTGENEQFF

V gene: TRBV24-1
J gene: TRBJ2-2
D gene: .
clone size: few
CDR3 DNA: TGTGCCACCAAATTCGCCGGGGAGCTGTTTTTT
CDR3 protein: CATKFAGELFF

V gene: TRBV20-1
J gene: TRBJ2-1
D gene: .
clone size: few
CDR3 DNA: TGCAGTGCTCCTGATTTCAGCACAGCTAATGAGCAGTTCTTC
CDR3 protein: CSAPDFSTANEQFF

V gene: TRBV10-3
J gene: TRBJ2-1
D gene: TRBD2
clone size: .
CDR3 DNA: TGTGCCATCAAATCTAGCGGGGGGCCCGACAATGAGCAGTTCTTC
CDR3 protein: CAIKSSGGPDNEQFF

V gene: TRBV5-6
J gene: TRBJ2-1
D gene: .
clone size: .
CDR3 DNA: TGTGCCAGCAGCTTGCCAGGGTTCTCCTACAATGAGCAGTTCTTC
CDR3 protein: CASSLPGFSYNEQFF

V gene: TRBV6-5
J gene: TRBJ2-7
D gene: .
clone size: .
CDR3 DNA: TGTGCCAGCAGTTATATGGGTGGCGAGCAGTACTTC
CDR3 protein: CASSYMGGEQYF

V gene: TRBV5-1
J gene: TRBJ1-2
D gene: TRBD1
clone size: .
CDR3 DNA: TGCGCCAGCAGCTTGAGCACAGGGGAGGGTGGCTACACCTTC
CDR3 protein: CASSLSTGEGGYTF

V gene: TRBV7-9
J gene: TRBJ1-1
D gene: .
clone size: few
CDR3 DNA: TGTGCCAGCAGCTCCTATGGGGGTGGGAGAACTGAAGCTTTCTTT
CDR3 protein: CASSSYGGGRTEAFF

V gene: TRBV7-6
J gene: TRBJ2-7
D gene: TRBD1
clone size: .
CDR3 DNA: TGTGCCAGCAGCTTTTCGGACAGGAGCTCCTACGAGCAGTACTTC
CDR3 protein: CASSFSDRSSYEQYF

V gene: TRBV10-3
J gene: TRBJ2-6
D gene: .
clone size: many
CDR3 DNA: TGTGCCATCAGCGAATCTACCGACAGCTCTGGGGCCAACGTCCTGACTTTC
CDR3 protein: CAISESTDSSGANVLTF

V gene: TRBV29-1
J gene: TRBJ1-4
D gene: TRBD1
clone size: .
CDR3 DNA: TGCAGCGCTACGGAGGGGGCGTTAGACGAAAAACTGTTTTTT
CDR3 protein: CSATEGALDEKLFF

V gene: TRBV7-8
J gene: TRBJ2-7
D gene: TRBD1
clone size: few
CDR3 DNA: TGTGCCAGCAGTCCCCAGGGGGAGAACGGGCAGTACTTC
CDR3 protein: CASSPQGENGQYF

V gene: TRBV5-8
J gene: TRBJ1-2
D gene: .
clone size: many
CDR3 DNA: TGTGCCAGCAGTCACCCCAGTCGGGGGAACTATGGCTACACCTTC
CDR3 protein: CASSHPSRGNYGYTF

V gene: TRBV5-1
J gene: TRBJ2-3
D gene: TRBD2
clone size: .
CDR3 DNA: TGCGCCAGCAGGCAACTAGCGGGGGTCTCTGGCACAGATACGCAGTATTTT
CDR3 protein: CASRQLAGVSGTDTQYF

V gene: TRBV20-1
J gene: TRBJ2-7
D gene: .
clone size: .
CDR3 DNA: TGCAGTGCTAGAGCCGGAGGGACAGTGAGCTCCTACGAGCAGTACTTC
CDR3 protein: CSARAGGTVSSYEQYF

V gene: TRBV12-3/TRBV12-4
J gene: TRBJ1-4
D gene: .
clone size: many
CDR3 DNA: TGTGCCAGCAGTTTACATGGGGCGAATGAAAAACTGTTTTTT
CDR3 protein: CASSLHGANEKLFF

V gene: TRBV5-5
J gene: TRBJ2-6
D gene: .
clone size: many
CDR3 DNA: TGTGCCAGCAGCTTAGGAGGCTCTGGGGCCAACGTCCTGACTTTC
CDR3 protein: CASSLGGSGANVLTF

V gene: TRBV4-3
J gene: TRBJ2-1
D gene: .
clone size: many
CDR3 DNA: TGCGCCAGCAGCCAATCCCAGAGCTCCTACAATGAGCAGTTCTTC
CDR3 protein: CASSQSQSSYNEQFF

V gene: TRBV12-3/TRBV12-4
J gene: TRBJ2-7
D gene: TRBD2
clone size: few
CDR3 DNA: TGTGCCAGCAGTGCTCGGGAGGGCCGGCTCTACGAGCAGTACTTC
CDR3 protein: CASSAREGRLYEQYF

V gene: TRBV20-1
J gene: TRBJ2-1
D gene: .
clone size: few
CDR3 DNA: TGCAGTGCCACTAGGACCGGGAATGAGCAGTTCTTC
CDR3 protein: CSATRTGNEQFF

V gene: TRBV28
J gene: TRBJ2-7
D gene: TRBD1
clone size: .
CDR3 DNA: TGTGCCAGCAGTATTCCGGGACAGGGGCCCTACGAGCAGTACTTC
CDR3 protein: CASSIPGQGPYEQYF

V gene: TRBV4-3
J gene: TRBJ2-3
D gene: .
clone size: few
CDR3 DNA: TGCGCCAGCAGCCAAGTAACGGGGAGCACAGATACGCAGTATTTT
CDR3 protein: CASSQVTGSTDTQYF

V gene: TRBV7-2
J gene: TRBJ1-1
D gene: .
clone size: .
CDR3 DNA: TGTGCCAGCAGCTTTAGTTCGGGGAGAGGAACTGAAGCTTTCTTT
CDR3 protein: CASSFSSGRGTEAFF

V gene: TRBV18
J gene: TRBJ2-7
D gene: TRBD2
clone size: .
CDR3 DNA: TGTGCCAGCTCACCAGGGACTAAGTTCTACGAGCAGTACTTC
CDR3 protein: CASSPGTKFYEQYF

V gene: TRBV10-1
J gene: TRBJ1-2
D gene: TRBD1
clone size: .
CDR3 DNA: TGCGCCAGTTCTCGGGACAGCTCTGGTGGCTACACCTTC
CDR3 protein: CASSRDSSGGYTF